The next 31 T cell receptor beta chains were all read from a single sample in a study of T cells after yellow fever vaccination. TCRdb re-analysed the 5' RACE reads in MiXCR, keeping a single row per CDR3 protein. Counted here are about 320,000 distinct CDR3 sequences, over 8.5% occurring once; the ten biggest clones make up roughly 3%. Source: CD4+ T cells sorted from PBMCs, taken 45 days after the yellow fever booster vaccination. Every receptor here comes from a man younger than 30 who received the YFV17D yellow fever vaccine.

This clonotype showed up many times. The chain employs TRBV13 and TRBJ2-1, with 8 bases lining up with TRBD2. The CDR3 totals 14 residues. J gave up 2 bases and V 5 bases, and 2 bases lay outside the gene matches. From germline, CDR1 is PRHDT and CDR2 FYEKMQ (reference sequence). The CDR3 loop is CASSRGRPYNEQFF. The DNA for the CDR3 is TGTGCCAGCAGCCGCGGGAGGCCCTACAATGAGCAGTTCTTC.

The chain combines TRBV12-3 or TRBV12-4 with TRBJ1-6; D is unresolved. CDR3 size: 17 residues. Trimming took off 3 bases at V and 0 bases at J, with 12 bases between the two ends. CDR3 DNA: TGTGCCAGCAGTTTCGCGACCGGAAGCTCCTATAATTCACCCCTCCACTTT. It codes for CASSFATGSSYNSPLHF.

This clonotype was seen a handful of times. This rearrangement joins TRBV29-1 to TRBJ1-2; D might be TRBD1 (5 bases). This CDR3 spans 12 amino acids. Germline CDR1 and CDR2: SQVTM and ANQGSEA. The germline V and J ends were trimmed by 3 bases and 2 bases, with 7 bases remaining between them. CDR3 in DNA: TGCAGCGTTGAGCGGGGGAACTATGGCTACACCTTC. This encodes CSVERGNYGYTF.

The genes are TRBV28 and TRBJ2-1; 9 nucleotides align to TRBD1. J gave up 9 bases and V 7 bases, and 16 bases lay outside the gene matches. The CDR3 is 16 amino acids. Germline V gene data show CDR1 as MDHEN and CDR2 as SYDVKM. Written as DNA, the CDR3 is TGTGCCAGCAACACCCTCGGGACAGGGTCTGCGGGTGAGCAGTTCTTC. As protein: CASNTLGTGSAGEQFF.

The chain combines TRBV7-9 with TRBJ1-3; D gene uncertain. Germline CDR1 reads SEHNR; CDR2 reads FQNEAQ (reference sequence). The CDR3 covers 14 residues. V shed 1 base and J shed 2 bases, with 6 bases lying between them. CDR3 in DNA: TGTGCCAGCAGCTTAGGAATCCCTGGAAACACCATATATTTT. Translating it yields CASSLGIPGNTIYF.

This clonotype was seen ten or more times. The chain combines TRBV15 with TRBJ2-1; 8 bases agree with TRBD2. The V and J ends lost 6 bases and 9 bases, in that order; junction bases with no gene match: 4. There are 12 residues in the CDR3. Germline CDR1 LNHNV, CDR2 YYDKDF (reference sequence). The CDR3 loop is CATRNAGGEQFF. CDR3 coding DNA: TGTGCCACCAGGAACGCGGGGGGTGAGCAGTTCTTC.

This clonotype was picked up a small number of times. The rearrangement joins TRBV20-1 to TRBJ2-2; D is unresolved. V lost 3 bases to trimming and J lost 1 base, with 3 bases between them. This CDR3 is 12 amino acids long. CDR1 is DFQATT, CDR2 SNEGSKA, per germline (reference sequence). This chain's CDR3 is CSASRNTGELFF. CDR3 sequence (DNA): TGCAGTGCTAGCAGGAACACCGGGGAGCTGTTTTTT.

The J gene is TRBJ2-5, the V gene TRBV6-2 or TRBV6-3; 9 nucleotides align to TRBD2. The CDR3 covers 18 residues. The germline V gene has CDR1 MNHEY and CDR2 SVGEGT. V shed 4 bases and J 5 bases; nucleotides not matched to a gene: 17. The CDR3 nucleotides read TGTGCCAGCAGTTCTCAACCGGGGCTAGCGGGGACCGTCGAGACCCAGTACTTC. Its protein product is CASSSQPGLAGTVETQYF.

This clonotype was seen a handful of times. The rearrangement joins TRBV5-1 to TRBJ1-1, with TRBD1 as a possible D gene (6 bases). CDR1 is SGHRS and CDR2 is YFSETQ in the germline V gene. V lost 0 bases and J 4 bases, leaving 10 bases between the germline ends. The CDR3 covers 14 residues. CDR3 loop: CASSLEGGFTEAFF. The DNA for the CDR3 is TGCGCCAGCAGCTTGGAAGGGGGATTCACTGAAGCTTTCTTT.

This clonotype was seen a few times. The V gene is TRBV18, the J gene TRBJ1-3, with 9 bases identical to TRBD1. After removal of 3 bases from V and 1 base from J, the junction contained 10 bases not matched to a gene. This CDR3 region has 18 residues. The germline V gene encodes CDR1 KGHSH and CDR2 LQKENI. The CDR3 reads CASSPSPPGTGSGNTIYF. CDR3 in DNA: TGTGCCAGCTCACCTTCACCACCCGGGACAGGGTCTGGAAACACCATATATTTT.

This clonotype was seen repeatedly, ten times or more. The chain is built from TRBV7-9 and TRBJ2-3; D perhaps matches TRBD2 (6 bases). Trimming removed 3 bases at V and 0 bases at J, with 10 bases between. The CDR3 sequence is 15 residues long. CDR1 and CDR2 (germline): SEHNR, FQNEAQ (reference sequence). The CDR3 protein is CASSFAGKSTDTQYF. The CDR3 DNA sequence: TGTGCCAGCAGCTTTGCGGGAAAGAGCACAGATACGCAGTATTTT.

This chain joins TRBV10-3 and TRBJ1-4, with 10 positions matching TRBD1. The V gene end was trimmed by 4 bases and the J gene end by 10 bases; junction bases not matched to a gene: 9. Germline V gene data show CDR1 as ENHRY and CDR2 as SYGVKD. This CDR3 contains 15 residues. CDR3 bases: TGTGCCATCAGTGGGCCCGGGACAGGGGCCCTAAAACTGTTTTTT. The encoded protein is CAISGPGTGALKLFF.

Only a few counts were recorded for this clonotype. The rearrangement links TRBV3-1 to TRBJ2-1; perhaps D is TRBD1 or TRBD2 (5 bases each). CDR1 and CDR2 from the germline V gene are LGHDT and YNNKEL (reference sequence). The V end was cut by 0 bases, the J end by 10 bases, with 13 bases between. The CDR3 extends over 14 amino acids. CDR3 protein: CASSQETRGAEQFF. The CDR3 nucleotides are TGTGCCAGCAGCCAAGAGACAAGAGGGGCCGAGCAGTTCTTC.

The CDR3 here is CASRGLAGDNRYYEQYF. For the CDR3, the DNA is TGTGCCAGCAGGGGACTAGCGGGGGACAACCGCTACTACGAGCAGTACTTC. V usage is TRBV7-9 and J usage is TRBJ2-7, with 14 bases aligning to TRBD2. The length of the CDR3 is 17 residues. V was clipped by 6 bases and J by 3 bases; unmatched bases: 10. Germline V lookup: CDR1 SEHNR, CDR2 FQNEAQ (reference sequence).

This clonotype was counted a few times. The gene calls are TRBV7-9 and TRBJ1-6; D ambiguous. Looked up from germline, CDR1 is SEHNR and CDR2 is FQNEAQ (reference sequence). The CDR3 has 13 residues. V was trimmed by 3 bases and J by 8 bases, leaving 8 bases between them. CDR3 loop: CASSFVGDSPLHF. The CDR3 bases are TGTGCCAGCAGCTTTGTGGGCGATTCACCCCTCCACTTT.

This clonotype was recorded a few times. CDR3 residues: CASSAEGRQITDTQYF. The CDR3 DNA reads TGCGCCAGCAGCGCCGAGGGACGGCAGATCACAGATACGCAGTATTTT. The V and J genes are TRBV5-1 and TRBJ2-3; D possibly matches TRBD1 or TRBD2 (5 bases each). From germline, CDR1 is SGHRS and CDR2 YFSETQ. This CDR3 has 16 amino acids. The ends were cut back, 4 bases at V and 2 bases at J, with 17 bases in the middle.

This clonotype has a handful of counts. The V call is TRBV28, the J call TRBJ1-2; no firm D call. This CDR3 contains 11 residues. V lost 11 bases, J lost 6 bases, and 13 bases lay in between. Germline V gives CDR1 MDHEN, CDR2 SYDVKM. The CDR3 loop reads CAWSSVHGYTF. CDR3 sequence (DNA): TGTGCCTGGTCCAGCGTACATGGCTACACCTTC.

This clonotype was detected many times. The rearrangement joins TRBV18 to TRBJ1-5; 7 positions agree with TRBD1. V lost 6 bases and J lost 2; bases outside the gene matches: 4. The CDR3 runs 14 residues. Per germline, CDR1 KGHSH and CDR2 LQKENI. CDR3 amino acids: CASSAGQGNQPQHF. The CDR3 DNA follows: TGTGCCAGCTCGGCTGGACAGGGCAATCAGCCCCAGCATTTT.

This clonotype was detected a few times. The chain recombines TRBV11-3 with TRBJ2-2, with 7 positions matching TRBD1. The V and J ends lost 4 bases and 3 bases, in that order; junction bases with no gene match: 5. Germline CDR1 is SGHNT and CDR2 is YENEEA. The CDR3 loop spans 15 amino acids. The CDR3 spells CASSSQQGYTGELFF. The CDR3 DNA follows: TGTGCCAGCAGCTCTCAACAGGGGTACACCGGGGAGCTGTTTTTT.

This clonotype was counted between two and nine times. V usage is TRBV5-1 and J usage is TRBJ2-3, with D tentatively TRBD1 or TRBD2 (5 bases each). The germline V and J ends were trimmed by 3 bases and 6 bases, with 14 bases remaining between them. The CDR3 loop spans 14 amino acids. Germline V gene data show CDR1 as SGHRS and CDR2 as YFSETQ. CDR3 coding DNA: TGCGCCAGCAGCTCAGGGACGGCCAGGGATACGCAGTATTTT. Its translation is CASSSGTARDTQYF. The full variable domain, its missing parts supplied by reference TRBV5-1 and TRBJ2-3, is KAGVTQTPRYLIKTRGQQVTLSCSPISGHRSVSWYQQTPGQGLQFLFEYFSETQRNKGNFPGRFSGRQFSNSRSEMNVSTLELGDSALYLCASSSGTARDTQYFGPGTRLTVL.

The sample holds a few counts of this clonotype. The chain employs TRBV3-1 and TRBJ2-7, with TRBD2 as a possible D gene (7 bases). Trimming removed 5 bases from V and 7 bases from J, with 15 bases in between. Germline CDR1 reads LGHDT; CDR2 reads YNNKEL (reference sequence). This CDR3 is built from 13 residues. CDR3 sequence (DNA): TGTGCCAGCAGCGAGGGGGGGACGGGAGAGCAGTACTTC. Translating gives CASSEGGTGEQYF.

This chain uses TRBV7-2 with TRBJ2-3; D might be TRBD1 or TRBD2, each matching 6 bases. The CDR3 is 13 residues long. Germline V CDR1 and CDR2: SGHTA, FQGNSA. V lost 5 bases, J lost 7 bases, and 13 bases lay in between. The chain's CDR3 is CASSAPGANTQYF. In DNA form, the CDR3 reads TGTGCCAGCAGCGCGCCGGGGGCGAATACGCAGTATTTT. Based on the CDR3 plus reference TRBV7-2 and TRBJ2-3, the full variable domain is GAGVSQSPSNKVTEKGKDVELRCDPISGHTALYWYRQSLGQGLEFLIYFQGNSAPDKSGLPSDRFSAERTGGSVSTLTIQRTQQEDSAVYLCASSAPGANTQYFGPGTRLTVL.

This clonotype was counted only a few times. The chain combines TRBV4-1 with TRBJ1-5, with TRBD1 identical over 8 bases. The CDR3 sequence is 16 residues long. Germline CDR1 reads MGHRA; CDR2 reads YSYEKL. Trimming took 1 base from V and 0 from J; bases not matched to a gene: 2. This CDR3 reads CASSQGTGYSNQPQHF. CDR3 coding DNA: TGCGCCAGCAGCCAAGGGACAGGGTATAGCAATCAGCCCCAGCATTTT.

V usage is TRBV11-2 and J usage is TRBJ2-6; tentatively, D is TRBD2 (6 bases). Germline V CDR1 and CDR2: SGHAT, FQNNGV. Trimming cost V 5 bases and J 0 bases, with 14 bases left between them. The CDR3 sequence is 17 residues long. This chain's CDR3 is CASSLVAASSGANVLTF. The CDR3 region has the DNA TGTGCCAGCAGCCTGGTAGCGGCCAGCTCTGGGGCCAACGTCCTGACTTTC.

This clonotype has more than one count but fewer than ten. The chain joins TRBV6-5 to TRBJ2-4; D unresolved. Trimming pared 2 bases from V and 2 bases from J, leaving 13 bases between. The CDR3 sequence is 16 residues long. Looked up from germline, CDR1 is MNHEY and CDR2 is SVGAGI. The chain's CDR3 is CASSYVADSPKNIQYF. In nucleotides, the CDR3 is TGTGCCAGCAGTTACGTCGCAGACTCCCCCAAAAACATTCAGTACTTC.

CDR3 bases: TGCAGTGCTAGGGGACTAGCGAACTACGAGCAGTACGTC. It codes for CSARGLANYEQYV. V gene TRBV20-1 combines with J gene TRBJ2-7, with 10 positions matching TRBD2. Germline V gene sequence: CDR1 DFQATT, CDR2 SNEGSKA (reference sequence). The CDR3 is 13 amino acids. J gave up 3 bases and V 3 bases, and 2 bases lay outside the gene matches.

This clonotype was counted a few times. V gene TRBV7-6 combines with J gene TRBJ2-2; D unresolved. Trimming pared 5 bases from V and 0 bases from J, leaving 16 bases between. Per germline, CDR1 SGHVS and CDR2 FNYEAQ. The CDR3 is 17 residues long. The CDR3, as DNA: TGTGCCAGCAGCCCCACGCTGAGACAATCGAACACCGGGGAGCTGTTTTTT. The encoded protein is CASSPTLRQSNTGELFF.

The chain carries TRBV20-1 and TRBJ2-3; a possible D gene is TRBD2 (7 bases). The CDR3 has 11 residues. Germline CDR1 is DFQATT and CDR2 is SNEGSKA (reference sequence). The DNA for the CDR3 is TGCACCGCCGGGGGGCGGGATACGCAGTATTTT. It yields the protein CTAGGRDTQYF.

This clonotype was counted only a few times. The V call is TRBV6-2 or TRBV6-3, the J call TRBJ2-2; no definite D call. The V gene lost 2 bases and the J gene lost 6 bases, with 7 bases spanning the gap. Looked up from germline, CDR1 is MNHEY and CDR2 is SVGEGT. CDR3 size: 13 residues. The CDR3 DNA is TGTGCCAGCAGTTACGGGTCAGCCGGGGAGCTGTTTTTT. Translating gives CASSYGSAGELFF.

This clonotype appeared a few times. V is TRBV12-3 or TRBV12-4 and J is TRBJ1-1; unclear D gene. V was cut by 5 bases and J by 6 bases, with 7 bases left in between. This CDR3 has 11 amino acids. CDR3: CASSPRAEAFF. In DNA form, the CDR3 reads TGTGCCAGCAGTCCAAGGGCTGAAGCTTTCTTT.

This clonotype was recorded a few times. The chain uses TRBV6-5 and TRBJ1-2, with D maybe TRBD1 (6 bases). Between the trimmed V and J ends, which lost 4 bases and 8 bases, there was a span of 14 bases. The V gene's germline CDR1 is MNHEY and CDR2 SVGAGI. The CDR3 has 13 amino acids. This chain's CDR3 is CASSFPGGLGYTF. CDR3 DNA sequence: TGTGCCAGCAGTTTCCCGGGGGGGCTGGGCTACACCTTC.